This is a list of T cell receptor beta chains from one sample in a study of blood T cells in healthy people across ages. TCRdb passed the 5' RACE reads through MiXCR, listing each CDR3 protein once. In the table there are 550,000 to 750,000 distinct CDR3 sequences, under 25% of which are singletons. Sequenced input: blood. These receptors originate from a man aged 70-80 years in good health. The CDR3 runs from the conserved cysteine through the conserved F or W. The D gene is left open where the match is weak. Expanded clones get a size class; other rows say once, few or many, or leave the size out.

V gene	J gene	clone size	D gene	CDR3 protein	CDR3 DNA
TRBV5-1	TRBJ2-4	NA	NA	CASSPGRNKNIQYF	TGCGCCAGCAGCCCGGGCCGCAATAAAAACATTCAGTACTTC
TRBV10-3	TRBJ2-7	few	NA	CAISRDTTYEQYF	TGTGCCATCAGTCGGGACACTACCTACGAGCAGTACTTC
TRBV10-3	TRBJ2-5	few	TRBD1	CAISTGEETQYF	TGTGCCATCAGTACAGGGGAAGAGACCCAGTACTTC
TRBV7-9	TRBJ2-1	few	TRBD1	CASSLRPGQALF	TGTGCCAGCAGCCTTCGGCCGGGACAGGCCCTCTTC
TRBV7-9	TRBJ1-2	few	TRBD1	CASSPEVTGGFGYTF	TGTGCCAGCAGCCCCGAGGTAACAGGGGGCTTTGGCTACACCTTC
TRBV12-3/TRBV12-4	TRBJ2-1	few	TRBD1	CASSRTGGTSSYNEQFF	TGTGCCAGCAGCAGGACAGGAGGAACGAGCTCCTACAATGAGCAGTTCTTC
TRBV4-1	TRBJ2-7	few	NA	CASSQSASFDEQYF	TGCGCCAGCAGCCAAAGTGCCAGTTTTGACGAGCAGTACTTC
TRBV18	TRBJ2-7	many	NA	CASSPGALSSYEQYF	TGTGCCAGCTCACCCGGGGCCTTAAGCTCCTACGAGCAGTACTTC
TRBV4-3	TRBJ2-2	few	TRBD1	CASSQGAGGQTGELFF	TGCGCCAGCAGCCAAGGGGCAGGGGGCCAGACCGGGGAGCTGTTTTTT
TRBV20-1	TRBJ2-1	NA	TRBD2	CSARDKSGLAGVVNEQFF	TGCAGTGCTAGAGATAAGTCGGGACTAGCGGGAGTGGTCAATGAGCAGTTCTTC
TRBV6-5	TRBJ2-1	NA	NA	CASRGGYEQFF	TGTGCCAGCAGAGGGGGTTATGAGCAGTTCTTC
TRBV9	TRBJ1-1	few	NA	CASSVVVGLSTEAFF	TGTGCCAGCAGCGTAGTCGTGGGATTGAGTACTGAAGCTTTCTTT
TRBV30	TRBJ1-2	few	NA	CAWSVQGSVSGGYTF	TGTGCCTGGAGTGTGCAGGGGAGCGTGTCAGGAGGCTACACCTTC
TRBV7-9	TRBJ2-7	many	TRBD1	CASSLTTGGPHEQYF	TGTGCCAGCAGCTTAACGACAGGGGGACCGCACGAGCAGTACTTC
TRBV3-1	TRBJ2-3	NA	NA	CASSQDGHLTDTQYF	TGTGCCAGCAGCCAAGATGGTCACCTCACAGATACGCAGTATTTT
TRBV6-2/TRBV6-3	TRBJ2-7	few	NA	CASSYVVYEQYF	TGTGCCAGCAGTTACGTGGTTTACGAGCAGTACTTC
TRBV6-6	TRBJ2-7	few	TRBD2	CASTGLSPGREQYF	TGTGCCAGCACGGGCCTCTCGCCCGGGAGGGAGCAGTACTTC
TRBV28	TRBJ1-4	NA	NA	CASSTLQGTEKLFF	TGTGCCAGCAGTACCCTGCAAGGGACCGAAAAACTGTTTTTT
TRBV29-1	TRBJ1-5	NA	TRBD1	CSVAQGANQPQHF	TGCAGCGTCGCTCAGGGGGCTAACCAGCCCCAGCATTTT
TRBV20-1	TRBJ2-1	NA	TRBD2	CSAGTSGNTYNEQFF	TGCAGTGCAGGGACTAGCGGGAACACCTACAATGAGCAGTTCTTC
TRBV24-1	TRBJ2-1	NA	TRBD2	CASSSSGTSTNNEQFF	TGTGCCTCCAGCTCCTCCGGGACTAGCACTAACAATGAGCAGTTCTTC
TRBV12-3/TRBV12-4	TRBJ1-2	NA	NA	CASSWDTNYGYTF	TGTGCCAGCAGCTGGGACACCAACTATGGCTACACCTTC
TRBV21-1	TRBJ2-1	NA	NA	CASSRLAIYNEQFF	TGTGCCAGCAGCCGGCTAGCGATCTACAATGAGCAGTTCTTC
TRBV5-8	TRBJ1-4	few	NA	CASRGGPSRKLFF	TGTGCCAGCAGGGGGGGACCCTCCAGGAAACTGTTTTTT
TRBV5-1	TRBJ2-1	NA	NA	CASSFVGDLSSYNEQFF	TGCGCCAGCAGCTTTGTCGGGGATCTTAGCTCCTACAATGAGCAGTTCTTC
TRBV11-2	TRBJ2-1	few	NA	CASTHSGTIYNEQFF	TGTGCCAGCACCCATTCCGGGACCATATACAATGAGCAGTTCTTC
TRBV6-1	TRBJ2-5	NA	TRBD2	CASSDRPSGLETQYF	TGTGCCAGCAGTGATAGGCCTAGCGGGTTGGAGACCCAGTACTTC
TRBV4-3	TRBJ2-3	NA	NA	CASSQDGREDHRGTQYF	TGCGCCAGCAGCCAAGATGGTAGAGAAGACCACAGAGGTACGCAGTATTTT
TRBV20-1	TRBJ2-1	NA	NA	CSAHPGGNEQFF	TGCAGTGCTCACCCTGGAGGGAATGAGCAGTTCTTC
TRBV5-1	TRBJ1-4	NA	NA	CASSLDAGANEKLFF	TGCGCCAGCAGCTTGGATGCGGGGGCTAATGAAAAACTGTTTTTT
TRBV7-8	TRBJ1-5	NA	NA	CASSLVENQPQHF	TGTGCCAGCAGCTTAGTCGAGAATCAGCCCCAGCATTTT
TRBV20-1	TRBJ2-5	NA	NA	CSVMRGKGETQYF	TGCAGTGTAATGCGGGGAAAGGGAGAGACCCAGTACTTC
TRBV6-1	TRBJ2-5	NA	TRBD2	CASSPYLGTSGVQETQYF	TGTGCCAGCAGCCCGTACTTAGGAACTAGCGGAGTCCAAGAGACCCAGTACTTC
TRBV4-1	TRBJ2-1	NA	TRBD2	CASSQEPGLGVSNEQFF	TGCGCCAGCAGCCAAGAACCGGGACTAGGGGTTTCCAATGAGCAGTTCTTC
TRBV19	TRBJ1-1	NA	NA	CASSIVARAVNTEAFF	TGTGCCAGTAGTATAGTGGCCCGGGCGGTGAACACTGAAGCTTTCTTT
TRBV5-4	TRBJ2-1	few	NA	CASSSSRDNEQFF	TGTGCCAGCAGCTCCTCCCGGGACAATGAGCAGTTCTTC
TRBV5-1	TRBJ1-4	NA	TRBD1	CASSYRQGTTNEKLFF	TGCGCCAGCAGCTACCGACAGGGAACAACTAATGAAAAACTGTTTTTT
TRBV28	TRBJ2-1	NA	NA	CASSLGGQFYNEQFF	TGTGCCAGCAGTTTGGGGGGACAATTCTACAATGAGCAGTTCTTC
TRBV3-1	TRBJ2-1	many	TRBD2	CASSQETSGYNEQFF	TGTGCCAGCAGCCAAGAAACTAGCGGATACAATGAGCAGTTCTTC
TRBV20-1	TRBJ1-5	few	TRBD1	CSASTGGNQPQHF	TGCAGTGCTAGTACAGGGGGCAATCAGCCCCAGCATTTT
TRBV2	TRBJ2-7	many	NA	CASKNRISYEQYF	TGTGCCAGCAAGAACAGAATTTCCTACGAGCAGTACTTC
TRBV29-1	TRBJ2-2	few	NA	CSVKADTGELFF	TGCAGCGTCAAAGCGGACACCGGGGAGCTGTTTTTT
TRBV5-1	TRBJ2-2	NA	NA	CASSWSQGTAGELFF	TGCGCCAGCAGCTGGTCACAGGGTACTGCCGGGGAGCTGTTTTTT
TRBV12-3/TRBV12-4	TRBJ2-2	NA	TRBD2	CASSFSSGSNTGELFF	TGTGCCAGCAGTTTCTCTAGCGGGTCGAACACCGGGGAGCTGTTTTTT
TRBV4-1	TRBJ2-4	once	TRBD2	CASSQEGGTSGNKNIQYF	TGCGCCAGCAGCCAAGAAGGAGGGACTAGCGGCAATAAAAACATTCAGTACTTC
TRBV19	TRBJ2-1	NA	NA	CASSIGEPRFNEQFF	TGTGCCAGTAGTATCGGGGAGCCCCGTTTCAATGAGCAGTTCTTC
TRBV20-1	TRBJ2-1	few	NA	CSARGSVQGSYNEQFF	TGCAGTGCTAGAGGCAGCGTCCAGGGCTCCTACAATGAGCAGTTCTTC